This entry lists 28 T cell receptor beta chains sequenced from one sample in a study of cytomegalovirus exposure and HLA in healthy donors. Primers included in the PCR were 60 Vbeta and 13 Jbeta primers. Profiling relied on immunoSEQ multiplex PCR, and the TCRdb table lists in-frame clones only, not all of them. The sample lists approximately 110,000 clones; around 76% were seen once. Sample: PBMCs. The receptors stem from a woman aged 55-69 years in good health and CMV-seropositive.

V gene TRBV5-4 combines with J gene TRBJ2-7; 8 nucleotides align to TRBD1. The V segment lost 0 bases and the J segment 3 bases; nucleotides outside the gene matches: 5. Germline V CDR1 and CDR2: SGHNT, YYREEE (reference sequence). This CDR3 has 15 amino acids. The CDR3 here is CASSLGQGALYEQYF. The CDR3 bases are TGTGCCAGCAGCTTGGGGCAGGGGGCTCTCTACGAGCAGTACTTC. The full variable domain, in which reference TRBV5-4 and TRBJ2-7 provide the parts outside the CDR3, is ETGVTQSPTHLIKTRGQQVTLRCSSQSGHNTVSWYQQALGQGPQFIFQYYREEENGRGNFPPRFSGLQFPNYSSELNVNALELDDSALYLCASSLGQGALYEQYFGPGTRLTVT.

The chain combines TRBV5-8 with TRBJ2-1, with a possible D match to TRBD2 (5 bases). The germline V gene has CDR1 SGHTS and CDR2 YDEGEE. V was clipped by 4 bases and J by 3 bases, with 8 bases between them. The CDR3 runs to 13 residues. The CDR3 DNA is TGTGCCAGCAGCATCGACTACTACAATGAGCAGTTCTTC. This gives the protein CASSIDYYNEQFF.

In this sample, this clone turned up a few times. The chain employs TRBV7-2 and TRBJ2-7, with 14 positions matching TRBD2. Germline values: CDR1 SGHTA, CDR2 FQGNSA. V lost 1 base and J lost 6; bases outside the gene matches: 8. The CDR3 sequence is 17 residues long. The CDR3 DNA follows: TGTGCCAGCAGCTTAGGGGGGACTAGCGGGAGTGGTAGCGAGCAGTACTTC. Translating it yields CASSLGGTSGSGSEQYF.

This clone was observed a few times. The rearrangement joins TRBV19 to TRBJ1-2, with D perhaps TRBD1 (6 bases). Germline V gene data show CDR1 as LNHDA and CDR2 as SQIVND (reference sequence). The CDR3 has 14 amino acids. Trimming stripped 5 bases from V and 3 bases from J, with 13 bases between. The DNA of the CDR3 is TGTGCCAGTAGTGGGCAGGGGTCTGACTATGGCTACACCTTC. Its translation: CASSGQGSDYGYTF.

The chain has TRBV6-1 and TRBJ2-1, with 8 positions matching TRBD1. The CDR3 length is 14 residues. V shed 8 bases and J 5 bases; nucleotides not matched to a gene: 8. CDR1 and CDR2 from the germline V gene are MNHNS and SASEGT. CDR3 in DNA: TGTGCCAGCCTCCGGGACAGGAGAAACAATGAGCAGTTCTTC. Protein: CASLRDRRNNEQFF.

The sample holds a few counts of this clone. V gene TRBV29-1 combines with J gene TRBJ2-3; 11 bases map to TRBD2. Germline V gene data show CDR1 as SQVTM and CDR2 as ANQGSEA. The CDR3 totals 17 residues. Losses at the gene ends were 6 bases for V and 3 bases for J; bases not matched to a gene: 14. The CDR3: CSVAYRTGTSGTDTQYF. CDR3 nucleotide sequence: TGCAGCGTGGCCTATAGAACCGGGACTAGCGGAACAGATACGCAGTATTTT.

V gene TRBV9 combines with J gene TRBJ1-1; 7 bases are a match to TRBD1. The CDR3 has 15 amino acids. Germline V CDR1 and CDR2: SGDLS, YYNGEE. The junction had 8 bases not matched to a gene; V was cut back by 3 bases and J by 3 bases. CDR3: CASSDQQGIYTEAFF. CDR3 bases: TGTGCCAGCAGCGACCAACAGGGGATTTACACTGAAGCTTTCTTT.

The chain uses TRBV11-2 and TRBJ2-1; no definite D call. This CDR3 is 13 amino acids long. Trimming shortened V by 3 bases and J by 5 bases, and 8 bases separated the two germline ends. The germline CDR1 and CDR2 sequences are SGHAT and FQNNGV. CDR3 amino acids: CASSFPSHNEQFF. In DNA form, the CDR3 reads TGTGCCAGCAGCTTCCCGAGCCACAATGAGCAGTTCTTC.

This clone was seen just once. As DNA, the CDR3 is TGTGCCAGCAGCGCATATAGCGCCAGCACAGATACGCAGTATTTT. Protein: CASSAYSASTDTQYF. This chain links TRBV7-3 with TRBJ2-3; D perhaps matches TRBD2 (5 bases). The germline V and J ends were trimmed by 5 bases and 0 bases, with 12 bases remaining between them. CDR1 and CDR2 (germline): SGHTA, FQGTGA. This CDR3 has 15 residues.

The chain combines TRBV19 with TRBJ1-2; perhaps TRBD1 as D (6 bases). Trimming pared 0 bases from V and 7 bases from J, leaving 15 bases between. Looked up from germline, CDR1 is LNHDA and CDR2 is SQIVND (reference sequence). The CDR3 is made up of 15 amino acids. DNA for the CDR3: TGTGCCAGTAGTATAGATCAGATGGCAGGGGCTGGCTACACCTTC. This sequence encodes CASSIDQMAGAGYTF.

The chain uses TRBV7-2 and TRBJ2-1, with 11 bases aligning to TRBD2. V gave up 5 bases and J gave up 8 bases; unmatched junction bases: 8. Germline-derived CDR1 and CDR2 are SGHTA and FQGNSA. The CDR3 length is 15 residues. The CDR3 loop is CASSPSGGPFDEQFF. In nucleotides, the CDR3 is TGTGCCAGCAGCCCTAGCGGGGGGCCTTTTGATGAGCAGTTCTTC.

The gene calls are TRBV5-6 and TRBJ2-7; the D gene is possibly TRBD2 (6 bases). CDR3 length: 12 residues. Germline loops: CDR1 SGHDT, CDR2 YYEEEE. V dropped 6 bases and J dropped 6 bases, with 13 bases sitting between them. CDR3 sequence: CASTIYGGEQYF. For the CDR3, the DNA is TGTGCCAGCACCATCTACGGGGGCGAGCAGTACTTC.

This clone came up a few times. V usage is TRBV9 and J usage is TRBJ1-1; D unresolved. Germline CDR1 and CDR2: SGDLS and YYNGEE. V lost 4 bases to trimming and J lost 0 bases, with 7 bases between them. CDR3 length equals 13 residues. The CDR3: CASSLQVNTEAFF. CDR3 in DNA: TGTGCCAGCAGCTTACAAGTGAACACTGAAGCTTTCTTT.

The chain employs TRBV11-2 and TRBJ1-6; D may be TRBD1 (6 bases). In germline, CDR1 is SGHAT, CDR2 FQNNGV. The V end lost 4 bases, the J end lost 3 bases, and 13 bases lay between the germline ends. The CDR3 runs 16 residues. The CDR3 coding sequence is TGTGCCAGCAGCTCTAAAGGGACACTCTATAATTCACCCCTCCACTTT. This translates into CASSSKGTLYNSPLHF.

This clone was found once. CDR3 sequence (DNA): TGTGCCAGCAGTGTGGACAGGGGGCCGACTGAAGCTTTCTTT. It translates to CASSVDRGPTEAFF. The chain couples TRBV6-1 to TRBJ1-1; TRBD1 aligns across 11 bases. Germline trimming cut 4 bases from V and 5 bases from J; bases unmatched to any gene: 3. The CDR3 extends over 14 amino acids. Germline-derived CDR1 and CDR2 are MNHNS and SASEGT.

This clone turned up a few times. The chain carries TRBV9 and TRBJ2-3; 8 positions match TRBD2. Trimming took 6 bases from V and 3 from J; bases not matched to a gene: 15. From germline, CDR1 is SGDLS and CDR2 YYNGEE. The CDR3 is 17 residues long. The CDR3 sequence: CASTKTKREWGTDTQYF. The CDR3 nucleotides read TGTGCCAGCACCAAAACCAAGCGGGAGTGGGGGACAGATACGCAGTATTTT.

V and J are TRBV7-2 and TRBJ1-2, with no clear D. The CDR3 is made up of 15 amino acids. The V and J ends lost 1 base and 1 base respectively, with 10 bases between them. CDR1 SGHTA and CDR2 FQGNSA come from the germline V gene. CDR3 bases: TGTGCCAGCAGCTTAGACAGTCGCCTTAACTATGGCTACACCTTC. Protein product: CASSLDSRLNYGYTF.

CDR3 region: CASSRTGNYGYTF. CDR3 bases: TGTGCCAGCAGTCGGACAGGGAACTATGGCTACACCTTC. The chain couples TRBV2 to TRBJ1-2; 8 nucleotides match TRBD1. Germline loops: CDR1 SNHLY, CDR2 FYNNEI. After removal of 5 bases from V and 2 bases from J, the junction contained 1 base not matched to a gene. The CDR3 has 13 residues. The full variable domain, in which reference TRBV2 and TRBJ1-2 provide the parts outside the CDR3, is EPEVTQTPSHQVTQMGQEVILRCVPISNHLYFYWYRQILGQKVEFLVSFYNNEISEKSEIFDDQFSVERPDGSNFTLKIRSTKLEDSAMYFCASSRTGNYGYTFGSGTRLTVV.

V usage is TRBV9 and J usage is TRBJ2-3; D ambiguous. CDR1 and CDR2 from the germline V gene are SGDLS and YYNGEE. V was trimmed by 5 bases and J by 7 bases, leaving 11 bases between them. This CDR3 region has 12 residues. This chain's CDR3 is CASSDEEYTQYF. Here the CDR3 DNA reads TGTGCCAGCAGTGACGAGGAATATACGCAGTATTTT. Based on the CDR3 plus reference TRBV9 and TRBJ2-3, the full variable domain is DSGVTQTPKHLITATGQRVTLRCSPRSGDLSVYWYQQSLDQGLQFLIQYYNGEERAKGNILERFSAQQFPDLHSELNLSSLELGDSALYFCASSDEEYTQYFGPGTRLTVL.

This clone was recorded a few times. The chain couples TRBV11-3 to TRBJ2-1; 15 nucleotides line up with TRBD2. The V and J ends lost 5 bases and 1 base, in that order; junction bases with no gene match: 9. The CDR3 is 19 amino acids. In germline, CDR1 is SGHNT, CDR2 YENEEA. CDR3 protein: CASSQGLAGGPRSYNEQFF. The CDR3 DNA reads as TGTGCCAGCAGCCAAGGACTAGCGGGAGGGCCTCGGTCCTACAATGAGCAGTTCTTC.

The chain combines TRBV14 with TRBJ2-1; 8 bases line up with TRBD2. Germline assignment: CDR1 SGHDN and CDR2 FVKESK. The CDR3 runs to 15 residues. The ends lost 1 base at V and 6 bases at J; junction bases unmatched: 5. DNA of the CDR3: TGTGCCAGCAGCCAAGCGGGAGGGCCTATCAATGAGCAGTTCTTC. Amino acid sequence: CASSQAGGPINEQFF. Variable domain in full (rest from reference TRBV14 and TRBJ2-1): EAGVTQFPSHSVIEKGQTVTLRCDPISGHDNLYWYRRVMGKEIKFLLHFVKESKQDESGMPNNRFLAERTGGTYSTLKVQPAELEDSGVYFCASSQAGGPINEQFFGPGTRLTVL.

The V and J genes are TRBV18 and TRBJ1-5; 10 nucleotides align to TRBD1. V lost 4 bases to trimming and J lost 2 bases; unmatched junction nucleotides: 5. CDR1 and CDR2 (germline): KGHSH, LQKENI. The CDR3 has 16 amino acids. CDR3 nucleotides: TGTGCCAGCTCACTTGCCGGGACAGGGGGCAATCAGCCCCAGCATTTT. This translates into CASSLAGTGGNQPQHF.

This chain uses TRBV27 with TRBJ2-5; 7 bases agree with TRBD1. J lost 0 bases, V lost 4 bases, and 5 bases had no gene match. The germline V gene encodes CDR1 MNHEY and CDR2 SMNVEV (reference sequence). The CDR3 has 15 amino acids. The CDR3 here is CASSSPGQNQETQYF. The CDR3 nucleotides read TGTGCCAGCAGTTCCCCGGGACAGAACCAAGAGACCCAGTACTTC.

This clone was seen only a few times. The chain recombines TRBV30 with TRBJ1-2; tentative D call: TRBD1 (5 bases). The CDR3 has 15 amino acids. CDR1 is GTSNPN, CDR2 SVGIG, per germline (reference sequence). Between the trimmed V and J ends, which lost 2 bases and 4 bases, there was a span of 17 bases. CDR3 in amino acids: CAWSPRTGGFYGYTF. The CDR3 region has the DNA TGTGCCTGGAGTCCCCGGACGGGGGGATTCTATGGCTACACCTTC.

J is TRBJ1-1 and V is TRBV18, with D maybe TRBD1 (5 bases). This CDR3 has 14 amino acids. Germline assignment: CDR1 KGHSH and CDR2 LQKENI. V lost 0 bases, J lost 2 bases, and 7 bases lay in between. CDR3 sequence reads: CASSPPQGNTEAFF. Here the CDR3 DNA reads TGTGCCAGCTCACCACCGCAGGGAAACACTGAAGCTTTCTTT.

The chain couples TRBV5-4 to TRBJ2-5; 9 bases line up with TRBD1. The V gene's germline CDR1 is SGHNT and CDR2 YYREEE (reference sequence). CDR3 length equals 13 residues. The CDR3 sequence: CATGTGTGETQYF. The CDR3 coding sequence is TGTGCAACAGGGACAGGGACCGGGGAGACCCAGTACTTC.

CDR3 sequence reads: CASSATYSNNEQFF. The CDR3 DNA sequence: TGTGCCAGCAGTGCTACCTATAGCAACAATGAGCAGTTCTTC. V is TRBV27 and J is TRBJ2-1; D is uncertain. In germline, CDR1 is MNHEY, CDR2 SMNVEV (reference sequence). Trimming took 5 bases from V and 5 from J, leaving 13 bases between them. This CDR3 is built from 14 residues.

The chain uses TRBV7-6 and TRBJ2-1; 10 nucleotides agree with TRBD2. Germline CDR1 is SGHVS and CDR2 is FNYEAQ. The J segment lost 4 bases and the V segment lost 1 base, leaving 7 bases of the junction unmatched. This CDR3 contains 17 residues. The CDR3: CASSLVASGGRYNEQFF. The CDR3 DNA reads TGTGCCAGCAGCTTAGTAGCTAGCGGGGGACGGTACAATGAGCAGTTCTTC.